This T cell receptor beta chain was identified in a study of vaccination effects on CD4 cells after COVID-19. Regarding the study as a whole: After vaccination of healthy people, only 1 of 255 vaccine-induced clones cross-reacted with common cold coronaviruses.

V was shortened by 1 base and J by 4 bases, with 8 bases between the two germline ends. The CDR3 covers 13 residues. Germline V gene sequence: CDR1 SGHNT, CDR2 YYREEE (reference sequence). As for this clone: Its specificity is unknown. This sample also contains other DNA sequences that code for the same CDR3.

Prior to sequencing, the ViraFEST assay stimulated PBMC with viral peptide pools, which expanded the antigen-specific CD4+ T cells. The authors isolated CD4+ T cells after around 10 days of culture. Each participant was given two doses of one vaccine (BNT162b2 or mRNA-1273). A few million PBMC per well received approximately 10 IU/ml IL-2 and roughly 9.2 ug/ml peptides in culture. The table came from immunoSEQ multiplex PCR; TCRdb's copy has only in-frame clones and leaves some out. The repertoire consists of roughly 70,000 clones, with around three quarters occurring once and the leading ten covering more than 0.9%.

The J gene is TRBJ2-5, the V gene TRBV5-4, with D perhaps matching TRBD1 (5 bases). The receptor was derived from a human donor who received a COVID-19 vaccine. The sample here was CD4+ T cells from PBMCs cultured with HCoV-OC43 spike peptides, taken after COVID-19 vaccination. The subset denotes: HCoV-OC43 spike overlapping peptide pool stimulation. The CDR3 nucleotides are TGTGCCAGCAGCTTGTGGGGCGCAGAGACCCAGTACTTC. This translates into CASSLWGAETQYF.